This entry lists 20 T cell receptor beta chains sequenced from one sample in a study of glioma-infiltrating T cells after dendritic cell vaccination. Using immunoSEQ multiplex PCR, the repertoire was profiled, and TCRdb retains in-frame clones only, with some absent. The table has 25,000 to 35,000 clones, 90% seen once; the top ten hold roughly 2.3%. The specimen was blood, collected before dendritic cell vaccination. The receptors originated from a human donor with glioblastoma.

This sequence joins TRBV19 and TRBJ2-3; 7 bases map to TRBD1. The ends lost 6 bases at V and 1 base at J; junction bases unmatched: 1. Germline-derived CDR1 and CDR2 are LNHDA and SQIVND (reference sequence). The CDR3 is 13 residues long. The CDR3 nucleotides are TGTGCCAGTAGAGGACAGGGCACAGATACGCAGTATTTT. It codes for CASRGQGTDTQYF.

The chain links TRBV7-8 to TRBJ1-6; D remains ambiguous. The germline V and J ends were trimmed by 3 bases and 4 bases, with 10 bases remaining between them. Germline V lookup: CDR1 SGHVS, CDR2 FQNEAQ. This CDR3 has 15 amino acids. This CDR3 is CASSFGMSYNSPLHF. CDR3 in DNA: TGTGCCAGCAGCTTCGGGATGTCTTATAATTCACCCCTCCACTTT.

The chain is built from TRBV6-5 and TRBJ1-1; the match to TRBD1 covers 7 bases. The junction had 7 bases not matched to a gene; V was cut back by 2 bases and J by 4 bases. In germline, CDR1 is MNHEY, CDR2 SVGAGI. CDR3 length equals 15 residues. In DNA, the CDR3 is TGTGCCAGCAGTTACGGACGGACAGGCGGCACTGAAGCTTTCTTT. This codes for CASSYGRTGGTEAFF.

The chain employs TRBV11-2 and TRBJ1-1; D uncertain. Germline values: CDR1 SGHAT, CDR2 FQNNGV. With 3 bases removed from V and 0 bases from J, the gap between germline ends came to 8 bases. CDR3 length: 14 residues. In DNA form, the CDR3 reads TGTGCCAGCAGCTTTCGGGAAGTGAACACTGAAGCTTTCTTT. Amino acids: CASSFREVNTEAFF.

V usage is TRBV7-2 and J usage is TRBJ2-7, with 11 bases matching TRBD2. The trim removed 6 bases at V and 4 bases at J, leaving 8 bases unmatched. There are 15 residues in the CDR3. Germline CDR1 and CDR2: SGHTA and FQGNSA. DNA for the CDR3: TGTGCCAGCAGGCCCCTTAGCGGGGGGGTATACGAGCAGTACTTC. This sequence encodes CASRPLSGGVYEQYF.

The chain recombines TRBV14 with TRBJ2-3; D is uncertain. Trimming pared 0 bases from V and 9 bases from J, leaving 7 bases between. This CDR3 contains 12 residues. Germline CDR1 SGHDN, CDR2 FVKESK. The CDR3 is CASSQEGWTQYF. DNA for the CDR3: TGTGCCAGCAGCCAAGAGGGCTGGACGCAGTATTTT.

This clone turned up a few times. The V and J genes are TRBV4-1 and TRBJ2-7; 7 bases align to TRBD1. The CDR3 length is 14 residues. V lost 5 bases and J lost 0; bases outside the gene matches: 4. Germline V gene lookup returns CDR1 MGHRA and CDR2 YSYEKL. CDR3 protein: CASSGQARSYEQYF. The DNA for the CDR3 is TGCGCCAGCAGCGGACAGGCCCGCTCCTACGAGCAGTACTTC.

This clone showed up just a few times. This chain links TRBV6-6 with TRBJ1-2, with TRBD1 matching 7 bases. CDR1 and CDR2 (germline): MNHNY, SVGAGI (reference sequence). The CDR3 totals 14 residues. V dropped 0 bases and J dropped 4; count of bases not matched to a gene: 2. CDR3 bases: TGTGCCAGCAGTTACTCTAGGGGGCTCTATGGCTACACCTTC. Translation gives CASSYSRGLYGYTF.

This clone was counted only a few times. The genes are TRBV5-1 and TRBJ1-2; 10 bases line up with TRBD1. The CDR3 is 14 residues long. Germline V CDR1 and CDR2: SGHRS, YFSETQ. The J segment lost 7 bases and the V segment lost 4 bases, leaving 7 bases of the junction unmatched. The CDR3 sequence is CASSPDRGHGGYTF. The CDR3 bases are TGCGCCAGCAGCCCAGACAGGGGGCACGGTGGCTACACCTTC.

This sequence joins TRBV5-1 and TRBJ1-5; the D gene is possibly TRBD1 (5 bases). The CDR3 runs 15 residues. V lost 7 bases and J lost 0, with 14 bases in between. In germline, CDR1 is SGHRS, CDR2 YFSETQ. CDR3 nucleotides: TGCGCCAGCTTTCCAGGGCCTTATAGCAATCAGCCCCAGCATTTT. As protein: CASFPGPYSNQPQHF.

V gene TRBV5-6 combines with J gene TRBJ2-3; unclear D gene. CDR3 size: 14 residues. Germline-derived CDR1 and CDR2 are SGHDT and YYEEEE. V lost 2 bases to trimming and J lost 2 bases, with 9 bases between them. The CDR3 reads CASSLWPYTDTQYF. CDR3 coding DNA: TGTGCCAGCAGCTTATGGCCGTACACAGATACGCAGTATTTT. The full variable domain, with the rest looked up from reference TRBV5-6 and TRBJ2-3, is DAGVTQSPTHLIKTRGQQVTLRCSPKSGHDTVSWYQQALGQGPQFIFQYYEEEERQRGNFPDRFSGHQFPNYSSELNVNALLLGDSALYLCASSLWPYTDTQYFGPGTRLTVL.

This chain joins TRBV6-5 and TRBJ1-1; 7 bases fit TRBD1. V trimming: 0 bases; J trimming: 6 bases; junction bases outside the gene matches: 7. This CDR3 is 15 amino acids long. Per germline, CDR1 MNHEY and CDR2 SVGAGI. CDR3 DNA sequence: TGTGCCAGCAGTTACTCGAGCACAGGGGATCCTGAAGCTTTCTTT. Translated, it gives CASSYSSTGDPEAFF.

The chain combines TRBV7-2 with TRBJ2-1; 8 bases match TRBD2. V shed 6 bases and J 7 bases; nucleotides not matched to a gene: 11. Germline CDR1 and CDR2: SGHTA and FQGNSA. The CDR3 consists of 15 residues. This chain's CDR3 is CASRDSLRGENEQFF. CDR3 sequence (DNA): TGTGCCAGCAGGGACTCTTTGCGGGGGGAAAATGAGCAGTTCTTC.

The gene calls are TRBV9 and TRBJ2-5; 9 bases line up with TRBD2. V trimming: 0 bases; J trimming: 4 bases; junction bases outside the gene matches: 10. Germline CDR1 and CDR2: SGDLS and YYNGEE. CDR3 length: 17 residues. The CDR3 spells CASSVASSGGFRETQYF. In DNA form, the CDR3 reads TGTGCCAGCAGCGTAGCGAGTAGCGGGGGATTCCGAGAGACCCAGTACTTC.

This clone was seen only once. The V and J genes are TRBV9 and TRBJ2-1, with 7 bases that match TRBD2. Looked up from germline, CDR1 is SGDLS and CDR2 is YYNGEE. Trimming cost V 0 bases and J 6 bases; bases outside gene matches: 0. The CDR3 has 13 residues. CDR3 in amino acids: CASSVGTSNEQFF. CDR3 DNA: TGTGCCAGCAGCGTAGGGACTAGCAATGAGCAGTTCTTC.

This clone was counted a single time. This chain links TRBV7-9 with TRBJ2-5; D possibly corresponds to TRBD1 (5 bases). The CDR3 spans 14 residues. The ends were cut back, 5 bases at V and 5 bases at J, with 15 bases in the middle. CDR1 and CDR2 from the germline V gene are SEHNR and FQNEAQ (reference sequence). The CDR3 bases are TGTGCCAGCAGCCCAACCCCGTCAGGGGAGACCCAGTACTTC. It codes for CASSPTPSGETQYF.

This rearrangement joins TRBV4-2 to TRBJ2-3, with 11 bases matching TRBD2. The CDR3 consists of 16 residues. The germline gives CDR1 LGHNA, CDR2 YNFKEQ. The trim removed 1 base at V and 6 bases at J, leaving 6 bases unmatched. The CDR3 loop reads CASSQAVLAGEDTQYF. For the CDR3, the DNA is TGTGCCAGCAGCCAAGCCGTACTAGCGGGGGAGGATACGCAGTATTTT.

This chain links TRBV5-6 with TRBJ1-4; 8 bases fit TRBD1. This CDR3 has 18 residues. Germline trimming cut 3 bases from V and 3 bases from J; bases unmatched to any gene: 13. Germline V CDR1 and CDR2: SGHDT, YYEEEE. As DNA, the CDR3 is TGTGCCAGCAGCTCTCCACTACAGGGGGTGAAAGCTAATGAAAAACTGTTTTTT. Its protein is CASSSPLQGVKANEKLFF.

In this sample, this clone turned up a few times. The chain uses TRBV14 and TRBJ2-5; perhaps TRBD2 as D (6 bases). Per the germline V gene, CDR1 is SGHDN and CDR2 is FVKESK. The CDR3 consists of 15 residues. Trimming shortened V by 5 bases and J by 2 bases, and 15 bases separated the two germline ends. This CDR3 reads CASSSQGLRQETQYF. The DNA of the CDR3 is TGTGCCAGCAGCTCTCAGGGACTTAGACAAGAGACCCAGTACTTC.

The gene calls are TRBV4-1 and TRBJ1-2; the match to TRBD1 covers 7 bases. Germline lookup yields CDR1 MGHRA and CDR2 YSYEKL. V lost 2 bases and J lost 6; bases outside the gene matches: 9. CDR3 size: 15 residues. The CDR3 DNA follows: TGCGCCAGCAGCCAACCGGGACAGATAAAAAATGGCTACACCTTC. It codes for CASSQPGQIKNGYTF.